This entry describes one TCR beta chain. Under the authors' procedure: Scientists estimated how many nucleated cells there were by amplifying reference gene primers. Sequencing used immunoSEQ multiplex PCR; TCRdb keeps in-frame clones, though not all of them. V and J calls and clone size come straight from that table; D and trimming were deduced from the DNA. The profile covers hundreds of thousands of clones, with roughly 86% appearing a single time and roughly 3% taken by the ten largest. This entry belongs to a study of blood T cell repertoires in COVID-19. Looking at the study overall: From the United States, Italy and Spain came samples of acute and convalescent COVID-19. The cDNA or gDNA used as material had been derived from T cells, B-cell-depleted T cells, or PBMCs.

The sequence was collected from a man in his 60s with acute or convalescent COVID-19. Specimen: peripheral blood.

CDR3 bases: TGTGCCAGTACCCGCGTGGGGGGTAGCTCCTACAATGAGCAGTTCTTC. Translated: CASTRVGGSSYNEQFF. V usage is TRBV19 and J usage is TRBJ2-1; maybe TRBD2 (6 bases). Germline lookup yields CDR1 LNHDA and CDR2 SQIVND (reference sequence). The CDR3 is 16 amino acids. Trimming removed 7 bases at V and 0 bases at J, with 16 bases between.